Included here is one T cell receptor (beta chain) sequence, with context. Profiling relied on immunoSEQ multiplex PCR, and the TCRdb table lists in-frame clones only, not all of them. In the table there are just over 95,000 clones, 90% to 96% of which are singletons. This entry comes from a study of technical replicates of blood from a few donors. CDR3 size: 13 residues. CDR1 and CDR2 (germline): SGHRS, YFSETQ. J was trimmed by 10 bases and V by 0 bases; bases with no gene match: 1. Sequencing was performed on T cells isolated from PBMCs. The receptor comes from a human donor in good health. The chain recombines TRBV5-1 with TRBJ2-2, with TRBD1 matching 9 bases. The CDR3 DNA follows: TGCGCCAGCAGCTTGGGGACAGGGGAGGAGCTGTTTTTT. It specifies CASSLGTGEELFF.